This is a list of T cell receptor beta chains from one sample in a study of blood T cell repertoires in COVID-19. Produced via immunoSEQ multiplex PCR; TCRdb's table is partial and in-frame only. The table lists more than 250,000 clones, under 95% of them singletons. Sequencing used PBMCs or T cells enriched from blood (not recorded which). The source of these receptors is a woman aged 25 to 45 who had recovered from COVID-19. CDR3s include the opening cysteine and the closing phenylalanine or tryptophan. A D gene is named only where the DNA matches it firmly. Size values are once, few and many counts, or a class for expanded clones, and some rows have none.

>16|TRBV5-4|TRBJ2-5|NA|TRBD1
CASSRRDRGRQETQYF
TGTGCCAGCAGCCGCCGGGACAGGGGGCGGCAAGAGACCCAGTACTTC
>14|TRBV7-2|TRBJ2-4|NA|NA
CASSEDSLLNIQYF
TGTGCCAGCAGCGAGGACAGTCTCCTTAACATTCAGTACTTC
>15|TRBV7-8|TRBJ1-1|NA|NA
CASSFRVGGNTEAFF
TGTGCCAGCAGCTTTCGGGTCGGGGGTAACACTGAAGCTTTCTTT
>14|TRBV7-3|TRBJ1-1|NA|NA
CASSPSGPNTEAFF
TGTGCCAGCAGCCCATCAGGCCCGAACACTGAAGCTTTCTTT
>17|TRBV4-1|TRBJ2-1|NA|TRBD2
CASSQVSGGTSYNEQFF
TGCGCCAGCAGCCAAGTTAGCGGGGGAACTTCCTACAATGAGCAGTTCTTC
>15|TRBV6-5|TRBJ1-6|NA|NA
CASSYSMAGDSPLHF
TGTGCCAGCAGTTACTCGATGGCAGGGGATTCACCCCTCCACTTT
>13|TRBV2|TRBJ1-1|once|TRBD1
CASRRDRQGTAFF
TGTGCCAGCAGGAGGGACAGACAAGGCACGGCTTTCTTT
>15|TRBV6-2/TRBV6-3|TRBJ1-5|once|NA
CASSYATVSIQPQHF
TGTGCCAGCAGTTACGCCACAGTAAGTATCCAGCCCCAGCATTTT
>14|TRBV7-9|TRBJ1-4|NA|TRBD1
CAHAGQERGEKLFF
TGTGCCCACGCCGGACAGGAGAGGGGGGAAAAACTGTTTTTT
>15|TRBV12-5|TRBJ2-5|NA|NA
CASGLGQGIWETQYF
TGTGCTAGTGGTTTGGGGCAGGGAATTTGGGAGACCCAGTACTTC
>15|TRBV18|TRBJ2-6|NA|TRBD1
CASSSTGAGANVLTF
TGTGCCAGCTCTTCGACAGGGGCTGGGGCCAACGTCCTGACTTTC
>15|TRBV7-9|TRBJ2-1|once|TRBD2
CASSTTGGSYNEQFF
TGTGCCAGCAGTACAACGGGGGGGTCCTACAATGAGCAGTTCTTC
>14|TRBV5-1|TRBJ1-2|NA|NA
CASSLEGYMYGYTF
TGCGCCAGCAGCTTAGAGGGTTATATGTATGGCTACACCTTC
>16|TRBV6-2/TRBV6-3|TRBJ2-3|NA|NA
CASSYMGLEMSDTQYF
TGTGCCAGCAGTTACATGGGACTCGAAATGTCAGATACGCAGTATTTT
>15|TRBV6-5|TRBJ2-3|NA|TRBD2
CASKGGTSGSDTQYF
TGTGCCAGCAAGGGGGGGACTAGCGGTTCAGATACGCAGTATTTT
>13|TRBV2|TRBJ2-3|NA|NA
CASIMDYTDTQYF
TGTGCCAGCATCATGGACTACACAGATACGCAGTATTTT
>15|TRBV18|TRBJ2-3|NA|TRBD2
CASSVAGGHTDTQYF
TGTGCCAGCTCAGTAGCGGGAGGACACACAGATACGCAGTATTTT
>13|TRBV6-2/TRBV6-3|TRBJ1-1|NA|NA
CASSGGLTLEAFF
TGTGCCAGCAGCGGCGGACTTACTTTAGAAGCTTTCTTT
>12|TRBV4-1|TRBJ1-6|once|NA
CASSQVLSPLHF
TGCGCCAGCAGCCAAGTTCTGTCACCCCTCCACTTT
>16|TRBV30|TRBJ2-1|NA|TRBD2
CATTSGGNPSYNEQFF
TGTGCCACTACTAGCGGGGGGAACCCCTCCTACAATGAGCAGTTCTTC
>15|TRBV7-9|TRBJ2-5|NA|NA
CASSLEQGFQETQYF
TGTGCCAGCAGCCTGGAACAGGGTTTCCAAGAGACCCAGTACTTC
>12|TRBV19|TRBJ2-1|NA|TRBD2
CASSRPGGEQFF
TGTGCCAGTAGCCGCCCGGGAGGTGAGCAGTTCTTC
>15|TRBV15|TRBJ1-1|NA|NA
CATSRNRNFGTEAFF
TGTGCCACCAGCAGGAACAGGAATTTTGGCACTGAAGCTTTCTTT
>15|TRBV2|TRBJ1-3|NA|TRBD1
CASGQGNLPGNTIYF
TGTGCCAGCGGACAGGGGAATCTTCCTGGAAACACCATATATTTT
>15|TRBV15|TRBJ2-7|NA|NA
CATSRDYGHPYEQYF
TGTGCCACCAGCAGAGATTACGGTCACCCCTACGAGCAGTACTTC
>13|TRBV3-1/TRBV3-2|TRBJ1-2|NA|NA
CASSFRGGAGYTF
TGTGCCAGCAGCTTCCGGGGGGGGGCTGGCTACACCTTC
>15|TRBV7-9|TRBJ1-2|NA|TRBD1
CASSRYDRGTDGYTF
TGTGCCAGCAGCCGCTACGACAGGGGGACGGATGGCTACACCTTC
>14|TRBV7-3|TRBJ2-2|NA|NA
CASSSQGPGGELFF
TGTGCCAGCAGCTCACAGGGTCCGGGAGGGGAGCTGTTTTTT
>17|TRBV28|TRBJ1-2|NA|NA
CASSLWSAGGGDYGYTF
TGTGCCAGCAGTTTATGGTCAGCTGGGGGGGGTGACTATGGCTACACCTTC
>16|TRBV30|TRBJ1-1|NA|NA
CAWTPGQGTMNTEAFF
TGTGCCTGGACACCCGGTCAGGGGACTATGAACACTGAAGCTTTCTTT
>13|TRBV2|TRBJ2-3|NA|NA
CARAGRNSVTQYF
TGTGCCAGGGCCGGGAGAAACTCAGTTACGCAGTATTTT
>16|TRBV28|TRBJ1-3|NA|TRBD1
CASSPPGQGGGNTIYF
TGTGCCAGCAGTCCTCCGGGACAGGGGGGCGGAAACACCATATATTTT
>12|TRBV12-3/TRBV12-4|TRBJ1-2|NA|NA
CASSLTGYGYTF
TGTGCCAGCAGTTTAACTGGCTATGGCTACACCTTC
>16|TRBV7-9|TRBJ2-2|NA|TRBD1
CASSDPGQGNTGELFF
TGTGCCAGCAGCGACCCGGGACAGGGGAACACCGGGGAGCTGTTTTTT
>16|TRBV6-2/TRBV6-3|TRBJ2-6|once|NA
CASSYGGLTGANVLTF
TGTGCCAGCAGTTACGGGGGCTTAACTGGGGCCAACGTCCTGACTTTC
>16|TRBV5-4|TRBJ2-5|NA|NA
CASSEPRGKGRETQYF
TGTGCCAGCAGCGAGCCGCGGGGAAAGGGTAGGGAGACCCAGTACTTC
>15|TRBV2|TRBJ1-6|NA|TRBD1
CASSVGQGRGSPLHF
TGTGCCAGCAGTGTGGGACAGGGAAGGGGTTCACCCCTCCACTTT
>15|TRBV2|TRBJ2-6|NA|NA
CASTPLAAGANVLTF
TGTGCCAGCACCCCCTTGGCGGCTGGGGCCAACGTCCTGACTTTC
>12|TRBV28|TRBJ1-6|NA|NA
CASSTDNSPLHF
TGTGCCAGCAGTACTGATAATTCACCCCTCCACTTT
>15|TRBV6-6|TRBJ2-7|NA|NA
CASSYSEGHTYEQYF
TGTGCCAGCAGTTACTCAGAAGGACATACCTACGAGCAGTACTTC
>17|TRBV21-1|TRBJ1-5|NA|NA
CASSKVKVQGGNQPQHF
TGTGCCAGCAGCAAAGTGAAGGTACAGGGGGGCAATCAGCCCCAGCATTTT
>13|TRBV7-9|TRBJ1-1|NA|NA
CASSFTMNTEAFF
TGTGCCAGCAGCTTCACAATGAACACTGAAGCTTTCTTT
>16|TRBV18|TRBJ1-6|NA|NA
CASSPVVTSANSPLHF
TGTGCCAGCTCACCGGTCGTGACATCGGCTAATTCACCCCTCCACTTT
>15|TRBV18|TRBJ2-3|NA|NA
CASSQVGPSTDTQYF
TGTGCCAGCTCCCAAGTGGGGCCTAGCACAGATACGCAGTATTTT
>16|TRBV11-2|TRBJ1-3|NA|NA
CASSLTQSSSGNTIYF
TGTGCCAGCAGCTTGACTCAGAGCAGCTCTGGAAACACCATATATTTT